What follows are 14 T cell receptor beta chains derived from one specimen sequenced in a study of response to subunit inactivated influenza vaccine. TCRdb fed the RT-PCR reads into MiXCR, producing one record per CDR3 protein. The sample has about 570,000 distinct CDR3 sequences; roughly 12% are singletons. These same records also appear under a second study, on T cells expressing NK-cell markers. That study adds: The TCR beta cDNA came from 5'RACE template switching with UMIs.

Here the sequenced sample was PBMCs from blood, taken on the day of vaccination. These receptors were obtained from a man aged 45-60 years who received an inactivated influenza vaccine.

The V and J genes are TRBV20-1 and TRBJ2-7; 7 bases line up with TRBD2. Trimming at V came to 3 bases and at J to 3 bases, leaving 2 bases not matched to a gene. The germline V gene encodes CDR1 DFQATT and CDR2 SNEGSKA (reference sequence). The CDR3 totals 12 residues. For the CDR3, the DNA is TGCAGTGCTAGCGGGAGGAACTACGAGCAGTACTTC. It yields the protein CSASGRNYEQYF.

This rearrangement joins TRBV10-3 to TRBJ2-7, with no clear D. The germline V and J ends were trimmed by 4 bases and 0 bases, with 7 bases remaining between them. Germline loops: CDR1 ENHRY, CDR2 SYGVKD. The CDR3 loop spans 13 amino acids. The DNA for the CDR3 is TGTGCCATCAGTGGGGCAGTCTCCTACGAGCAGTACTTC. It translates to CAISGAVSYEQYF.

The rearrangement links TRBV28 to TRBJ2-7; 7 positions match TRBD2. The CDR3 consists of 16 residues. Trimming removed 2 bases from V and 2 bases from J; junction bases left unmatched: 9. In germline, CDR1 is MDHEN, CDR2 SYDVKM. CDR3 coding DNA: TGTGCCAGCAGTTTAGGTGGCGGGAGTCCTCCCTACGAGCAGTACTTC. It encodes CASSLGGGSPPYEQYF. Full variable domain (rest looked up from reference TRBV28 and TRBJ2-7): DVKVTQSSRYLVKRTGEKVFLECVQDMDHENMFWYRQDPGLGLRLIYFSYDVKMKEKGDIPEGYSVSREKKERFSLILESASTNQTSMYLCASSLGGGSPPYEQYFGPGTRLTVT.

This clonotype was seen only a few times. V and J are TRBV6-5 and TRBJ2-2; TRBD1 matches at 7 bases. The CDR3 sequence is 16 residues long. The germline V gene has CDR1 MNHEY and CDR2 SVGAGI. After removal of 0 bases from V and 3 bases from J, the junction contained 4 bases not matched to a gene. CDR3: CASSYSTGRDTGELFF. CDR3 DNA: TGTGCCAGCAGTTACTCGACAGGGCGCGACACCGGGGAGCTGTTTTTT.

The chain recombines TRBV20-1 with TRBJ2-7; TRBD2 aligns across 12 bases. J was trimmed by 4 bases and V by 6 bases; bases with no gene match: 10. Germline V gives CDR1 DFQATT, CDR2 SNEGSKA (reference sequence). This CDR3 is 15 amino acids long. CDR3 DNA: TGCAGTGCCCCGAGACTAGCGGGAGAATCGTACGAGCAGTACTTC. This translates into CSAPRLAGESYEQYF.

This clonotype was found a few times. V usage is TRBV5-5 and J usage is TRBJ2-3; 15 bases align to TRBD2. The length of the CDR3 is 16 residues. Germline CDR1 is SGHKS and CDR2 is YYEKEE (reference sequence). V was pared by 5 bases and J by 1 base, with 2 bases of the junction left unmatched. The CDR3 DNA is TGTGCCAGCAGTTGGACTAGCGGGAGGGGCACAGATACGCAGTATTTT. It yields the protein CASSWTSGRGTDTQYF.

At least ten counts were recorded for this clonotype. The V and J genes are TRBV11-1 and TRBJ2-1; TRBD2 agrees at 8 bases. The junction had 8 bases not matched to a gene; V was cut back by 3 bases and J by 7 bases. CDR1 is SGHAT and CDR2 is FQDESV in the germline V gene (reference sequence). The CDR3 spans 15 residues. The CDR3 nucleotides read TGTGCCAGCAGCTTGGGTAGCGGGGATTGGAATGAGCAGTTCTTC. The encoded protein is CASSLGSGDWNEQFF. The variable domain in full, with the rest retrieved from reference TRBV11-1 and TRBJ2-1, is EAEVAQSPRYKITEKSQAVAFWCDPISGHATLYWYRQILGQGPELLVQFQDESVVDDSQLPKDRFSAERLKGVDSTLKIQPAELGDSAMYLCASSLGSGDWNEQFFGPGTRLTVL.

This chain uses TRBV28 with TRBJ2-3, with D uncertain. The germline CDR1 and CDR2 sequences are MDHEN and SYDVKM. V was shortened by 3 bases and J by 1 base, with 14 bases between the two germline ends. This CDR3 comprises 16 residues. The CDR3 sequence: CASSLLSWRGTDTQYF. The CDR3 bases are TGTGCCAGCAGTTTGCTCTCCTGGCGAGGCACAGATACGCAGTATTTT.

Ten or more counts support this clonotype. V gene TRBV30 combines with J gene TRBJ2-1; 10 nucleotides agree with TRBD2. The CDR3 spans 15 residues. From germline, CDR1 is GTSNPN and CDR2 SVGIG (reference sequence). V was pared by 6 bases and J by 12 bases, with 17 bases of the junction left unmatched. CDR3: CACDGPGLAVGGQFF. The CDR3 DNA reads as TGTGCCTGCGACGGCCCCGGACTAGCGGTCGGGGGGCAGTTCTTC.

The chain has TRBV6-2 or TRBV6-3 and TRBJ2-1, with 16 bases fitting TRBD2. From germline, CDR1 is MNHEY and CDR2 SVGEGT. This CDR3 has 16 residues. Losses at the gene ends were 2 bases for V and 12 bases for J; bases not matched to a gene: 7. The CDR3 loop is CASSYPPGLAGGPQFF. Written as DNA, the CDR3 is TGTGCCAGCAGTTACCCCCCGGGACTAGCGGGAGGGCCGCAGTTCTTC.

This clonotype has at least ten counts. The CDR3 sequence is CASSLWVHNEQFF. CDR3 bases: TGTGCCAGCAGCTTGTGGGTACACAATGAGCAGTTCTTC. The rearrangement uses TRBV5-6 and TRBJ2-1; no clear D gene. Germline V gene lookup returns CDR1 SGHDT and CDR2 YYEEEE. The CDR3 has 13 amino acids. Trimming cost V 1 base and J 5 bases, with 7 bases left between them.

This clonotype was found a few times. This sequence joins TRBV6-5 and TRBJ2-7; D may be TRBD2 (5 bases). V was shortened by 0 bases and J by 9 bases, with 21 bases between the two germline ends. Looked up from germline, CDR1 is MNHEY and CDR2 is SVGAGI. The CDR3 is 16 amino acids. As DNA, the CDR3 is TGTGCCAGCAGTTACTCGAATGTTGGATCGGGAACTGGGCAGTACTTC. Translation gives CASSYSNVGSGTGQYF.

This clonotype showed up just a few times. This chain connects TRBV25-1 to TRBJ2-1; a weak D match, TRBD2 (5 bases). V lost 2 bases and J lost 5, with 19 bases in between. Germline CDR1 MGHDK, CDR2 SYGVNS. The CDR3 runs 17 residues. DNA for the CDR3: TGTGCCAGCAGTGAAGCCACGTGGGAGTTCGGGCACAATGAGCAGTTCTTC. Amino acid sequence: CASSEATWEFGHNEQFF.

The sample holds a few counts of this clonotype. This chain uses TRBV7-8 with TRBJ2-1, with D tentatively TRBD1 (5 bases). The CDR3 contains 15 residues. Trimming took off 5 bases at V and 3 bases at J, with 14 bases between the two ends. Germline V gene data show CDR1 as SGHVS and CDR2 as FQNEAQ. The CDR3 DNA reads as TGTGCCAGCAGCCTCATCCAGGGCCGCTACAATGAGCAGTTCTTC. This gives the protein CASSLIQGRYNEQFF.